This T cell receptor (beta chain) was identified during a study of OX40 agonist ivuxolimab in advanced cancers. The overall study: The treatment was a fully human IgG2 OX40 agonist, ivuxolimab.

Study findings and constraints: CD8+ T cells (on average) carried more expanded clones than CD4+ T cells.

Method: immunoSEQ multiplex PCR; TCRdb's copy keeps in-frame clones and lacks some. Of 45,000 to 65,000 clones in the sample, about 89% were seen once. Peripheral blood came from all dose cohorts at three timepoints. V lost 3 bases, J lost 0 bases, and 6 bases lay in between. There are 14 residues in the CDR3. CDR1 is SNHLY and CDR2 is FYNNEI in the germline V gene. For this clone: Its target is not known.

The chain carries TRBV2 and TRBJ1-5; D gene uncertain. This TCR derives from an adult with an advanced solid tumor such as melanoma, head and neck, liver or kidney cancer. Sequencing used CD4+ or CD8+ T cells sorted from blood, obtained in a trial of the OX40 agonist ivuxolimab. DNA for the CDR3: TGTGCCAGCAGTGAGGCTTATAGCAATCAGCCCCAGCATTTT. This translates into CASSEAYSNQPQHF.